This record covers a single T cell receptor (beta chain). The sample comes from a study of blood T cell repertoires in COVID-19. Study-wide context: The United States, Italy and Spain provided the acute and convalescent COVID-19 samples.

Across about two dozen US areas, participants ranged in age from roughly 18 to 95 years. The V gene's germline CDR1 is LNHDA and CDR2 SQIVND (reference sequence). This CDR3 has 16 residues. The V end lost 2 bases, the J end lost 4 bases, and 17 bases lay between the germline ends. How the authors handled the data: The authors estimated nucleated cell counts from reference gene primer amplification. This table comes from immunoSEQ multiplex PCR, and its TCRdb copy is limited to in-frame clones, with some not included. That table gives V, J and clone size, and the DNA gave D and trimming. In the table there are 300,000 to 400,000 clones, roughly 90% of which are singletons.

The sequencing sample was made of PBMCs or T cells enriched from blood (not recorded which). The receptor was isolated from a woman aged 25-40 years with acute COVID-19. The chain couples TRBV19 to TRBJ1-1, with unresolved D. DNA of the CDR3: TGTGCCAGTAGTATATCAGCCGGGGTGGAGAGCACTGAAGCTTTCTTT. Translation gives CASSISAGVESTEAFF.